These 9 T cell receptor beta chains were all obtained from the same sample, sequenced in a study of cytomegalovirus exposure and HLA in healthy donors. PCR involved 60 Vbeta and 13 Jbeta primers. The method was immunoSEQ multiplex PCR; TCRdb's version includes in-frame clones alone and lacks a portion of them. The table lists about 160,000 clones, about four fifths of them singletons, with around 4.3% in the top ten. The sequencing sample was made of PBMCs. These receptors originate from a man aged 25 to 45 in good health and CMV-seronegative.

V is TRBV18 and J is TRBJ1-6; D ambiguous. CDR3 length: 13 residues. Trimming left V 3 bases short and J 12 bases short, with 12 bases between. The germline CDR1 and CDR2 sequences are KGHSH and LQKENI. The CDR3: CASSPEGPGPLHF. CDR3 nucleotides: TGTGCCAGCTCACCGGAGGGCCCGGGACCCCTCCACTTT.

The J gene is TRBJ1-5, the V gene TRBV5-1; D uncertain. V was trimmed by 4 bases and J by 6 bases, leaving 14 bases between them. The germline V gene encodes CDR1 SGHRS and CDR2 YFSETQ. The CDR3 contains 14 residues. In DNA, the CDR3 is TGCGCCAGCAGCCCGACATGGTTGGTTCAGCCCCAGCATTTT. The encoded protein is CASSPTWLVQPQHF.

This clone was picked up one time. The chain joins TRBV10-1 to TRBJ2-5, with 7 bases lining up with TRBD2. The germline V gene encodes CDR1 WNHNN and CDR2 SYGVQD (reference sequence). This CDR3 comprises 17 residues. Trimming cost V 0 bases and J 2 bases; bases outside gene matches: 9. CDR3 sequence reads: CASSESTLGGLQETQYF. In DNA form, the CDR3 reads TGCGCCAGCAGTGAGTCGACCCTGGGAGGGCTACAAGAGACCCAGTACTTC.

J is TRBJ2-7 and V is TRBV19; 8 bases fit TRBD2. V shed 10 bases and J 1 base; nucleotides not matched to a gene: 12. Germline values: CDR1 LNHDA, CDR2 SQIVND (reference sequence). The length of the CDR3 is 15 residues. The CDR3 protein is CATTAGGAPSYEQYF. CDR3 nucleotides: TGTGCCACTACGGCGGGAGGAGCTCCTTCCTACGAGCAGTACTTC.

The rearrangement links TRBV9 to TRBJ2-2; 8 bases fit TRBD1. The ends lost 5 bases at V and 0 bases at J; junction bases unmatched: 9. The germline V gene encodes CDR1 SGDLS and CDR2 YYNGEE. CDR3 length: 17 amino acids. The CDR3 here is CASSLTGVFANTGELFF. Written as DNA, the CDR3 is TGTGCCAGCAGTCTGACAGGGGTTTTCGCGAACACCGGGGAGCTGTTTTTT.

This clone has only a few counts. CDR3 DNA: TGTGCCAGCAGTTCACGGACTAGCGGGGTACCAGAGACCCAGTACTTC. Amino acid sequence: CASSSRTSGVPETQYF. J is TRBJ2-5 and V is TRBV6-5, with 12 bases matching TRBD2. The germline V gene encodes CDR1 MNHEY and CDR2 SVGAGI. Trimming cost V 4 bases and J 4 bases; bases outside gene matches: 7. CDR3 length: 16 amino acids.

V gene TRBV7-8 combines with J gene TRBJ1-5; 7 bases agree with TRBD1. This CDR3 comprises 14 residues. The ends lost 6 bases at V and 6 bases at J; junction bases unmatched: 8. The V gene's germline CDR1 is SGHVS and CDR2 FQNEAQ. The CDR3 protein is CASRQGTPGQPQHF. As DNA, the CDR3 is TGTGCCAGCAGACAGGGGACCCCAGGTCAGCCCCAGCATTTT.

The chain links TRBV27 to TRBJ1-2, with 7 bases matching TRBD1. The CDR3 runs to 14 residues. Germline V gives CDR1 MNHEY, CDR2 SMNVEV (reference sequence). V was pared by 6 bases and J by 3 bases, with 7 bases of the junction left unmatched. CDR3 nucleotide sequence: TGTGCCAGCAGCCTACAGGGGTCCCACTATGGCTACACCTTC. Its translation is CASSLQGSHYGYTF.

V and J are TRBV9 and TRBJ1-2, with TRBD1 as a possible D gene (6 bases). CDR3 length: 13 amino acids. Germline V lookup: CDR1 SGDLS, CDR2 YYNGEE. Trimming pared 5 bases from V and 5 bases from J, leaving 13 bases between. CDR3 nucleotide sequence: TGTGCCAGCAGTCAGGGGTGGTTTTATGGCTACACCTTC. This sequence encodes CASSQGWFYGYTF.